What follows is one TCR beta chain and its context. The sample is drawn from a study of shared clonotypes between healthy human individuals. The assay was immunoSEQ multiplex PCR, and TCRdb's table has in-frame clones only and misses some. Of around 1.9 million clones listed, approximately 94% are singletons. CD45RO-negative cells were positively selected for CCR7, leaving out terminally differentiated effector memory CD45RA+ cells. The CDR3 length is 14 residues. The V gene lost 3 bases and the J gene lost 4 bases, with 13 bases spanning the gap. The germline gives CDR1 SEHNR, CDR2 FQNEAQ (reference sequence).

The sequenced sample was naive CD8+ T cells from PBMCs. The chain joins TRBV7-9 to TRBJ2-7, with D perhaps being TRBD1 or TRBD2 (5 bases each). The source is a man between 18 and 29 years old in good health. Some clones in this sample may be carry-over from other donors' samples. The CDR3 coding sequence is TGTGCCAGCAGCTTGGGGGAATGGGAATACGAGCAGTACTTC. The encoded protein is CASSLGEWEYEQYF.